The 27 T cell receptor beta chains in this list originate from one sample, sequenced in a study of shared clonotypes between healthy human individuals (dated by TCRdb to about 2020). Receptor libraries were prepared by the immunoSEQ multiplex PCR assay. The source is immuneACCESS, and TCRdb retained only in-frame sequences with V and J called. Part of the clones is not carried over; for the studies checked, unresolved V genes explain less than half of this, and the remainder is unexplained. This sample is represented by more than 850,000 clones; 75% to 85% of them were singletons. The ten biggest clones cover more than 0.45% of the sample. Source material: memory CD4+ T cells from PBMCs. The label giving this sample's cell subset or site can be read as: CD45RA-negative fraction. All receptors come from a man between 18 and 35 years old in good health. Some clones in this sample may be carry-over from other donors' samples.

V and J are TRBV18 and TRBJ1-4; D may be TRBD1 (5 bases). Trimming removed 3 bases at V and 8 bases at J, with 13 bases between. The CDR3 runs to 14 residues. Germline assignment: CDR1 KGHSH and CDR2 LQKENI. The CDR3 reads CASSPSRADEKLFF. CDR3 coding DNA: TGTGCCAGCTCACCGAGCAGGGCCGACGAAAAACTGTTTTTT.

The chain combines TRBV5-1 with TRBJ2-2; 11 positions match TRBD2. The CDR3 length is 19 residues. Germline V lookup: CDR1 SGHRS, CDR2 YFSETQ. After removal of 3 bases from V and 1 base from J, the junction contained 11 bases not matched to a gene. CDR3: CASSSKTGTSGENTGELFF. The CDR3 DNA reads TGCGCCAGCAGCTCTAAGACCGGGACTAGCGGAGAGAACACCGGGGAGCTGTTTTTT.

This clone was found a few times. The J gene is TRBJ1-5, the V gene TRBV28, with 8 bases fitting TRBD1. V lost 8 bases, J lost 1 base, and 7 bases stayed unmatched. This CDR3 spans 15 amino acids. Germline V lookup: CDR1 MDHEN, CDR2 SYDVKM. The CDR3 region has the DNA TGTGCCAGCGGGGTTTGGACAGGGAGCAATCAGCCCCAGCATTTT. Protein sequence: CASGVWTGSNQPQHF. The whole variable domain, remainder taken from reference TRBV28 and TRBJ1-5, is DVKVTQSSRYLVKRTGEKVFLECVQDMDHENMFWYRQDPGLGLRLIYFSYDVKMKEKGDIPEGYSVSREKKERFSLILESASTNQTSMYLCASGVWTGSNQPQHFGDGTRLSIL.

In this sample, this clone turned up a few times. The chain carries TRBV30 and TRBJ1-4, with D unclear. V lost 3 bases to trimming and J lost 3 bases, with 14 bases between them. The CDR3 has 15 amino acids. Germline V gives CDR1 GTSNPN, CDR2 SVGIG (reference sequence). The CDR3 DNA sequence: TGTGCCTGGAGATCCCTGGCAGCACCTAATGAAAAACTGTTTTTT. Translating gives CAWRSLAAPNEKLFF.

V is TRBV6-1 and J is TRBJ1-5, with D hard to call. The V and J ends lost 8 bases and 7 bases respectively, with 12 bases between them. From germline, CDR1 is MNHNS and CDR2 SASEGT. The CDR3 sequence is 12 residues long. CDR3: CASQGSEQPQHF. The CDR3 nucleotides read TGTGCCAGCCAAGGGTCGGAGCAGCCCCAGCATTTT.

Turning to this clone: The same CDR3 is also encoded by other DNA sequences in this sample. This sequence joins TRBV28 and TRBJ1-2; 7 bases fit TRBD1. Germline loops: CDR1 MDHEN, CDR2 SYDVKM. The CDR3 consists of 13 residues. The V and J ends lost 6 bases and 3 bases, in that order; junction bases with no gene match: 4. The CDR3 bases are TGTGCCAGCAGGCCTACAGGGGACTATGGCTACACCTTC. Protein: CASRPTGDYGYTF.

CDR3 residues: CASSLSGASTDTQYF. The CDR3 coding sequence is TGTGCCAGCAGCTTATCTGGAGCGAGTACAGATACGCAGTATTTT. This chain connects TRBV11-3 to TRBJ2-3; D gene unclear. Germline V gene lookup returns CDR1 SGHNT and CDR2 YENEEA. Between the trimmed V and J ends, which lost 2 bases and 3 bases, there was a span of 12 bases. The length of the CDR3 is 15 residues.

This clone was found once. The same CDR3 can be traced to other DNA sequences in this sample. V and J are TRBV28 and TRBJ1-5, with D uncertain. Germline CDR1 reads MDHEN; CDR2 reads SYDVKM. Trimming removed 5 bases at V and 0 bases at J, with 11 bases between. The CDR3 sequence is 15 residues long. CDR3 in amino acids: CASSPGSYSNQPQHF. CDR3 sequence (DNA): TGTGCCAGCAGTCCGGGCAGTTATAGCAATCAGCCCCAGCATTTT.

The genes are TRBV28 and TRBJ2-7; 7 bases line up with TRBD2. The trim removed 3 bases at V and 3 bases at J, leaving 11 bases unmatched. The germline V gene encodes CDR1 MDHEN and CDR2 SYDVKM. This CDR3 has 16 amino acids. CDR3 sequence: CASSLGGGGLGYEQYF. DNA for the CDR3: TGTGCCAGCAGTTTGGGTGGCGGGGGTTTGGGCTACGAGCAGTACTTC. The full variable domain, with the rest looked up from reference TRBV28 and TRBJ2-7, is DVKVTQSSRYLVKRTGEKVFLECVQDMDHENMFWYRQDPGLGLRLIYFSYDVKMKEKGDIPEGYSVSREKKERFSLILESASTNQTSMYLCASSLGGGGLGYEQYFGPGTRLTVT.

The rearrangement uses TRBV28 and TRBJ1-2; a possible D gene is TRBD1 (5 bases). V lost 6 bases to trimming and J lost 0 bases, with 11 bases between them. The germline V gene has CDR1 MDHEN and CDR2 SYDVKM. The CDR3 consists of 14 residues. In nucleotides, the CDR3 is TGTGCCAGCAGACAAACAGGTGCTAACTATGGCTACACCTTC. This codes for CASRQTGANYGYTF.

The V call is TRBV28, the J call TRBJ2-4; D call uncertain. The CDR3 length is 11 residues. Germline-derived CDR1 and CDR2 are MDHEN and SYDVKM. Trimming took 4 bases from V and 5 from J, leaving 3 bases between them. As DNA, the CDR3 is TGTGCCAGCAGTTCCGAAAACATTCAGTACTTC. It is translated as CASSSENIQYF.

This clone was seen once. A read error is possible here, since a much larger clone lies one base away. The chain joins TRBV28 to TRBJ2-1; D is undetermined. Germline CDR1 is MDHEN and CDR2 is SYDVKM. V lost 6 bases, J lost 2 bases, and 5 bases lay in between. The CDR3 runs 12 residues. DNA of the CDR3: TGTGCCAGCAGCCGGGCCTACAATGAGCAGTTCTTC. It codes for CASSRAYNEQFF.

This clone was counted once. This chain connects TRBV2 to TRBJ2-5; D not resolved. V lost 8 bases, J lost 3 bases, and 10 bases lay in between. Germline CDR1 is SNHLY and CDR2 is FYNNEI. The CDR3 contains 12 residues. In DNA form, the CDR3 reads TGTGCCAGCGCCGGCCAGGAAGAGACCCAGTACTTC. Its translation: CASAGQEETQYF.

As to this clone: A far larger clone is one base from this, pointing to a likely read error. This specimen includes other DNA sequences encoding the same CDR3. The V call is TRBV30, the J call TRBJ1-6; TRBD1 is a possible D gene (5 bases). The CDR3 consists of 13 residues. The ends were cut back, 2 bases at V and 7 bases at J, with 9 bases in the middle. CDR1 is GTSNPN, CDR2 SVGIG, per germline (reference sequence). This chain's CDR3 is CAWSWAGNSPLHF. In DNA form, the CDR3 reads TGTGCCTGGAGTTGGGCAGGGAATTCACCCCTCCACTTT.

This chain links TRBV29-1 with TRBJ2-1; 8 bases fit TRBD2. CDR1 is SQVTM and CDR2 is ANQGSEA in the germline V gene. With 4 bases clipped from V and 2 bases from J, the junction kept 10 bases outside the gene matches. The CDR3 consists of 16 residues. The CDR3 DNA reads TGCAGCGTTGGGTTGCGTTTAGCGGGACCCTACAATGAGCAGTTCTTC. The encoded protein is CSVGLRLAGPYNEQFF.

In its sample, this clone was seen once. The rearrangement uses TRBV9 and TRBJ2-5; 9 nucleotides agree with TRBD1. The CDR3 extends over 15 amino acids. The V and J ends lost 0 bases and 4 bases, in that order; junction bases with no gene match: 4. CDR1 and CDR2 (germline): SGDLS, YYNGEE. The CDR3 is CASSVVGTGLETQYF. In nucleotides, the CDR3 is TGTGCCAGCAGCGTAGTTGGGACAGGGTTAGAGACCCAGTACTTC.

This clone was counted a few times. This chain uses TRBV5-1 with TRBJ2-7; maybe TRBD2 (6 bases). CDR3 size: 14 residues. CDR1 is SGHRS, CDR2 YFSETQ, per germline. V lost 0 bases and J 5 bases, leaving 12 bases between the germline ends. This CDR3 is CASSLGLEFNEQYF. As DNA, the CDR3 is TGCGCCAGCAGCTTGGGACTAGAATTCAACGAGCAGTACTTC. The whole variable domain, remainder taken from reference TRBV5-1 and TRBJ2-7, is KAGVTQTPRYLIKTRGQQVTLSCSPISGHRSVSWYQQTPGQGLQFLFEYFSETQRNKGNFPGRFSGRQFSNSRSEMNVSTLELGDSALYLCASSLGLEFNEQYFGPGTRLTVT.

This clone was recorded at least ten times. This chain connects TRBV27 to TRBJ2-7, with a possible D match to TRBD2 (6 bases). Germline CDR1 is MNHEY and CDR2 is SMNVEV (reference sequence). V lost 6 bases and J 0 bases, leaving 12 bases between the germline ends. The CDR3 covers 14 residues. CDR3 sequence: CASRTMGGSYEQYF. The CDR3 bases are TGTGCCAGCAGAACGATGGGGGGCTCCTACGAGCAGTACTTC.

This clone was seen a few times. The chain employs TRBV6-1 and TRBJ2-3; 7 nucleotides agree with TRBD1. This CDR3 is built from 15 residues. J gave up 2 bases and V 4 bases, and 6 bases lay outside the gene matches. CDR1 and CDR2 (germline): MNHNS, SASEGT. CDR3 nucleotides: TGTGCCAGCAGTGGACAGGGTCTTTTCACAGATACGCAGTATTTT. Amino acids: CASSGQGLFTDTQYF.

This clone has a handful of counts. This chain links TRBV6-6 with TRBJ1-2; D remains ambiguous. With 6 bases removed from V and 4 bases from J, the gap between germline ends came to 6 bases. Germline V gives CDR1 MNHNY, CDR2 SVGAGI (reference sequence). This CDR3 comprises 11 residues. CDR3 nucleotide sequence: TGTGCCAGCAGGACGACCTATGGCTACACCTTC. It specifies CASRTTYGYTF.

The chain carries TRBV5-6 and TRBJ1-2, with a tentative D call TRBD1 (5 bases). CDR3 length equals 15 residues. V lost 1 base and J lost 8, with 18 bases in between. Germline-derived CDR1 and CDR2 are SGHDT and YYEEEE. CDR3 coding DNA: TGTGCCAGCAGCTTGTTTGGAGGGGTAGGCGGCGGCTACACCTTC. Translation gives CASSLFGGVGGGYTF.

The chain couples TRBV5-4 to TRBJ2-1; TRBD2 matches at 8 bases. V dropped 5 bases and J dropped 3; count of bases not matched to a gene: 4. The CDR3 is made up of 14 amino acids. CDR1 and CDR2 (germline): SGHNT, YYREEE (reference sequence). CDR3 region: CASSTGTSYNEQFF. CDR3 nucleotides: TGTGCCAGCAGTACCGGGACTAGCTACAATGAGCAGTTCTTC.

This clone turned up a few times. The V and J genes are TRBV2 and TRBJ1-4; D remains unclear. Per the germline V gene, CDR1 is SNHLY and CDR2 is FYNNEI. V shed 8 bases and J shed 3 bases, with 16 bases lying between them. The length of the CDR3 is 15 residues. The chain's CDR3 is CASLRLGTPNEKLFF. The CDR3 coding sequence is TGTGCCAGCCTTAGACTGGGTACACCTAATGAAAAACTGTTTTTT.

The chain employs TRBV28 and TRBJ2-2; 7 nucleotides align to TRBD2. The CDR3 extends over 15 amino acids. V dropped 3 bases and J dropped 1; count of bases not matched to a gene: 2. Germline loops: CDR1 MDHEN, CDR2 SYDVKM. CDR3 in DNA: TGTGCCAGCAGTTTTGGCGGGAGGAACACCGGGGAGCTGTTTTTT. Translating it yields CASSFGGRNTGELFF.

V gene TRBV19 combines with J gene TRBJ2-5, with D possibly being TRBD1 or TRBD2 (5 bases each). The CDR3 runs 14 residues. Trimming removed 6 bases at V and 1 base at J, with 12 bases between. Germline CDR1 and CDR2: LNHDA and SQIVND (reference sequence). CDR3 protein: CASSMGTLQETQYF. The DNA for the CDR3 is TGTGCCAGTAGCATGGGGACCCTCCAAGAGACCCAGTACTTC.

This clone appeared a single time. The chain couples TRBV2 to TRBJ1-4, with no clear D. The germline V gene encodes CDR1 SNHLY and CDR2 FYNNEI. The CDR3 extends over 12 amino acids. Trimming shortened V by 4 bases and J by 3 bases, and 3 bases separated the two germline ends. The CDR3 loop reads CASSAPNEKLFF. For the CDR3, the DNA is TGTGCCAGCAGTGCCCCTAATGAAAAACTGTTTTTT.

This chain links TRBV21-1 with TRBJ2-1; TRBD2 is taken as the D call from the table, unchecked against the DNA. TRBV21-1 is a documented pseudogene. The CDR3 is 19 residues long. CDR3 coding DNA: TGTGCCAGCAGCTCGGGACTAGCGGGAGGTCCCCCAACTAGGAATGAGCAGTTCTTC. Amino acid sequence: CASSSGLAGGPPTRNEQFF.